The clone carrying this T cell receptor (beta chain) was seen a handful of times. PCR primers comprised 60 Vbeta and 13 Jbeta primers. Assay used: immunoSEQ multiplex PCR; TCRdb lists only in-frame clones, some missing. The data show approximately 120,000 clones, roughly four fifths seen once. This entry belongs to a study of cytomegalovirus exposure and HLA in healthy donors. Study-level background: Unique TCR beta sequences numbering 95 million to 130 million came from some 200 million T cells in an earlier analysis. Genetic ancestry analysis placed 81% of the 398 donors that were genotyped in the Caucasian-associated cluster.

This CDR3 is built from 15 residues. V lost 5 bases to trimming and J lost 2 bases; unmatched junction nucleotides: 8. Germline V gene data show CDR1 as SGHVS and CDR2 as FNYEAQ. This chain joins TRBV7-6 and TRBJ2-7; 8 bases fit TRBD2. This TCR came from a woman in her sixties in good health and CMV-seropositive. The sample was PBMCs. CDR3 loop: CASSHGSGGAYEQYF. The CDR3 coding sequence is TGTGCCAGCAGCCACGGCTCGGGGGGGGCCTACGAGCAGTACTTC.